The 18 T cell receptor beta chains in this list originate from one sample, sequenced in a study of post-analysis software for immune sequencing data. General study findings and limits: Among 5 or 6 TRBV segments more frequent in patients than controls were TRBV5-6, TRBV5-1 and TRBV20-1.

Carried by the TCR beta cDNA libraries were unique molecular identifiers. TCRdb redid the calling of the PCR reads with MiXCR, one entry per CDR3 protein. The profile covers approximately 630,000 distinct CDR3 sequences, with 55% to 60% appearing a single time and roughly 10% taken by the ten largest. These TCRs' antigens remain unknown. The sample was blood. The receptors shown here come from a girl aged 2 to 9 with multiple sclerosis.

This chain uses TRBV5-5 with TRBJ1-2, with D perhaps TRBD1 (5 bases). Germline CDR1 is SGHKS and CDR2 is YYEKEE (reference sequence). Trimming removed 1 base from V and 2 bases from J, with 18 bases in between. The CDR3 spans 17 residues. This CDR3 reads CASSLSSPGTQNYGYTF. CDR3 nucleotides: TGTGCCAGCAGCTTGTCATCTCCCGGGACGCAAAACTATGGCTACACCTTC.

V and J are TRBV10-3 and TRBJ1-2; D may be TRBD1 (5 bases). Germline-derived CDR1 and CDR2 are ENHRY and SYGVKD. V shed 4 bases and J shed 6 bases, with 9 bases lying between them. This CDR3 is built from 12 residues. The CDR3 reads CAISAPRDGYTF. DNA for the CDR3: TGTGCCATCAGTGCGCCCAGGGATGGCTACACCTTC.

The genes are TRBV20-1 and TRBJ2-7; TRBD1 matches at 7 bases. The V gene end was trimmed by 6 bases and the J gene end by 3 bases; junction bases not matched to a gene: 35. The length of the CDR3 is 22 residues. Germline V gives CDR1 DFQATT, CDR2 SNEGSKA (reference sequence). The chain's CDR3 is CSAAPHMTGTNYYALNYYEQYF. The CDR3 coding sequence is TGCAGTGCCGCGCCTCACATGACAGGGACAAACTATTACGCCCTAAATTACTACGAGCAGTACTTC.

This chain uses TRBV20-1 with TRBJ2-3; no firm D call. This CDR3 is built from 11 residues. CDR1 is DFQATT, CDR2 SNEGSKA, per germline (reference sequence). V lost 0 bases to trimming and J lost 6 bases, with 4 bases between them. CDR3 sequence (DNA): TGCAGTGCTAGAGACAGGGATACGCAGTATTTT. This codes for CSARDRDTQYF.

J is TRBJ2-6 and V is TRBV5-1; 8 nucleotides line up with TRBD1. The length of the CDR3 is 16 residues. Trimming cost V 4 bases and J 2 bases; bases outside gene matches: 5. Germline CDR1 reads SGHRS; CDR2 reads YFSETQ. CDR3 protein: CASSTADRAGANVLTF. CDR3 nucleotides: TGCGCCAGCAGCACCGCGGACAGGGCTGGGGCCAACGTCCTGACTTTC.

The chain combines TRBV20-1 with TRBJ2-5, with 7 bases matching TRBD1. The V and J ends lost 4 bases and 0 bases, in that order; junction bases with no gene match: 8. CDR1 is DFQATT, CDR2 SNEGSKA, per germline (reference sequence). The CDR3 contains 15 residues. This CDR3 reads CSATGTVSYQETQYF. The CDR3 DNA reads TGCAGTGCTACCGGGACAGTTAGCTACCAAGAGACCCAGTACTTC.

The chain links TRBV29-1 to TRBJ1-3; 8 nucleotides match TRBD1. From germline, CDR1 is SQVTM and CDR2 ANQGSEA. V was clipped by 7 bases and J by 2 bases; unmatched bases: 7. The CDR3 has 14 residues. The CDR3 DNA reads as TGCAGCGCCCAAGACAGGGGAACTGGAAACACCATATATTTT. It specifies CSAQDRGTGNTIYF.

The chain uses TRBV3-1 and TRBJ2-3; 9 nucleotides line up with TRBD1. The germline CDR1 and CDR2 sequences are LGHDT and YNNKEL (reference sequence). After removal of 2 bases from V and 3 bases from J, the junction contained 6 bases not matched to a gene. The CDR3 sequence is 16 residues long. In nucleotides, the CDR3 is TGTGCCAGCAGCCAACCTCACAGGGGGCGGACAGATACGCAGTATTTT. Its translation: CASSQPHRGRTDTQYF.

This clonotype was seen only a few times. The chain is built from TRBV6-5 and TRBJ1-1; weak D call: TRBD1 (5 bases). V lost 2 bases and J lost 2, with 12 bases in between. The CDR3 loop spans 15 amino acids. Germline CDR1 reads MNHEY; CDR2 reads SVGAGI. CDR3 sequence: CASSYRGGGNTEAFF. The CDR3 region has the DNA TGTGCCAGCAGTTACCGGGGGGGAGGTAACACTGAAGCTTTCTTT.

This sequence joins TRBV5-6 and TRBJ2-1; TRBD1 matches 7 bases. V was clipped by 4 bases and J by 6 bases; unmatched bases: 13. Germline-derived CDR1 and CDR2 are SGHDT and YYEEEE. The CDR3 spans 16 residues. The CDR3 coding sequence is TGTGCCAGCAGCCGACGGAGGCAGGGGGAATTCAATGAGCAGTTCTTC. Encoded protein: CASSRRRQGEFNEQFF.

The chain couples TRBV5-7 to TRBJ1-2; tentative D call: TRBD1 (5 bases). TRBV5-7 is sorted into the ORF group, with uncertain function. The CDR3 covers 18 residues. The germline V and J ends were trimmed by 7 bases and 3 bases, with 28 bases remaining between them. CDR3 nucleotides: TGTGCCAGCCGCCCCACAGGACACCAAGGGACGGATGACTATGGCTACACCTTC. It encodes CASRPTGHQGTDDYGYTF.

At least ten counts were recorded for this clonotype. One end of the junction is discordant with germline, which a read error may explain. The chain uses TRBV5-1 and TRBJ2-1; D could derive from TRBD1 or TRBD2 (5 bases each). The CDR3 spans 13 residues. The germline CDR1 and CDR2 sequences are SGHRS and YFSETQ. CDR3 nucleotides: TGTGCCAGCAGGGAGAGTTCCTACAATGAGCAGTTCTTC. It encodes CASRESSYNEQFF.

The chain recombines TRBV12-3 or TRBV12-4 with TRBJ1-6, with D perhaps TRBD1 (5 bases). V was shortened by 3 bases and J by 5 bases, with 8 bases between the two germline ends. The CDR3 runs to 14 residues. CDR3 residues: CASSFPTDNSPLHF. CDR3 nucleotide sequence: TGTGCCAGCAGTTTTCCGACAGATAATTCACCCCTCCACTTT.

This clonotype was counted only a few times. The junction shows a germline mismatch at one end, possibly a read error. This chain joins TRBV6-5 and TRBJ2-1; D is possibly TRBD2 (5 bases). The CDR3 runs 15 residues. Germline V gene lookup returns CDR1 MNHEY and CDR2 SVGAGI. The CDR3 here is CAGSYGVDSVNEQFF. Here the CDR3 DNA reads TGTGCCGGCAGTTACGGGGTAGATTCGGTCAATGAGCAGTTCTTC.

V is TRBV4-2 and J is TRBJ2-7, with D hard to call. Trimming cost V 1 base and J 12 bases, with 22 bases left between them. The CDR3 covers 15 residues. Germline V CDR1 and CDR2: LGHNA, YNFKEQ. DNA for the CDR3: TGTGCCAGCAGCCAAGGAGAGAATAGCCAGGAGACCCTGTACTTC. Translated: CASSQGENSQETLYF.

This chain connects TRBV2 to TRBJ1-4, with D possibly being TRBD1 (6 bases). Trimming cost V 8 bases and J 8 bases, with 18 bases left between them. The CDR3 spans 14 residues. Germline V gene sequence: CDR1 SNHLY, CDR2 FYNNEI. Written as DNA, the CDR3 is TGTGCCAGCTGTATACTACAGGGCTTCGAAAAACTGTTTTTT. This codes for CASCILQGFEKLFF. The variable domain in full, with the rest retrieved from reference TRBV2 and TRBJ1-4, is EPEVTQTPSHQVTQMGQEVILRCVPISNHLYFYWYRQILGQKVEFLVSFYNNEISEKSEIFDDQFSVERPDGSNFTLKIRSTKLEDSAMYFCASCILQGFEKLFFGSGTQLSVL.

The J gene is TRBJ2-1, the V gene TRBV4-3; D is perhaps TRBD1 (5 bases). Deletions cut 1 base from V and 9 bases from J, with 10 bases between. Germline assignment: CDR1 LGHNA and CDR2 YSLEER. This CDR3 has 13 residues. The CDR3 region has the DNA TGCGCCAGCAGCCAAGTGCAGGGCCTTGAGCAGTTCTTC. Translation: CASSQVQGLEQFF.

There are a few counts of this clonotype. The rearrangement joins TRBV11-2 to TRBJ2-3; no definite D call. Germline lookup yields CDR1 SGHAT and CDR2 FQNNGV. CDR3 length: 17 residues. Trimming removed 1 base at V and 2 bases at J, with 16 bases between. CDR3 sequence (DNA): TGTGCCAGCAGCTTAGTAGGTGGTAGTAATCCCACAGATACGCAGTATTTT. This encodes CASSLVGGSNPTDTQYF.